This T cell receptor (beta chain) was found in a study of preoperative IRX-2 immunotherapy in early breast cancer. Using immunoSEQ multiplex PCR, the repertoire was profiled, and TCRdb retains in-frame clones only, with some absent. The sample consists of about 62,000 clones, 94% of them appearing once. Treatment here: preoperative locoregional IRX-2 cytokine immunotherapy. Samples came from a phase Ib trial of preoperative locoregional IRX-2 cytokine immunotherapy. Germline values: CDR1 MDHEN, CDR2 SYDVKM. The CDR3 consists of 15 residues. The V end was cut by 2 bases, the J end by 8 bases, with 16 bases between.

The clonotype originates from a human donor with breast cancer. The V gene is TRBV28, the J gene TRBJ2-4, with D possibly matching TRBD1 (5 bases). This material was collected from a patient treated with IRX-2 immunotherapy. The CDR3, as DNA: TGTGCCAGCAGTTTACCCTCCCAGGGTTTGGACATTCAGTACTTC. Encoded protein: CASSLPSQGLDIQYF.